A single T cell receptor beta chain is shown here with its context. At one end, the junction sequence differs from germline, possibly due to a read error. The record originates from a study of blood T cell repertoires in COVID-19. About the study: COVID-19 samples, acute and convalescent, were from the United States, Italy and Spain. From T cells, B-cell-depleted T cells, or PBMCs came the material, which was cDNA or gDNA.

Per the original data handling: Amplifying reference gene primers gave estimates of nucleated cell counts. Data came from immunoSEQ multiplex PCR; TCRdb stores just in-frame clones and leaves some out. The V and J calls and the clone size are those of that table, but D and trimming were determined from the DNA. The sample lists under 95,000 clones; approximately 83% were seen once. Germline assignment: CDR1 LNHDA and CDR2 SQIVND (reference sequence). This CDR3 is built from 15 residues. The chain combines TRBV19 with TRBJ1-5; the match to TRBD1 covers 10 bases. The clonotype originates from a woman aged 80 or over with active or convalescent COVID-19. Sequenced input: peripheral blood. CDR3 residues: CANSTGQGINQPQHF. Here the CDR3 DNA reads TGTGCCAATAGTACGGGACAGGGGATCAATCAGCCCCAGCATTTT.